This T cell receptor (beta chain) was observed in a study of control samples from healthy donors and cancer patients. The CDR3 is 16 residues long. The ends were cut back, 0 bases at V and 8 bases at J, with 17 bases in the middle. Germline values: CDR1 MNHNY, CDR2 SVGAGI (reference sequence). The repertoire was sequenced with immunoSEQ multiplex PCR; TCRdb's copy has only in-frame clones and lacks some. Here the sample spans fewer than 25,000 clones, roughly 84% being singletons. This sequence originates from a man aged 60 to 75 with head and neck cancer. This chain joins TRBV6-6 and TRBJ2-1, with D possibly being TRBD1 or TRBD2 (5 bases each). Sequencing was carried out using PBMCs. CDR3 DNA sequence: TGTGCCAGCAGTTACTCGAGAGGGCAGGGTTGGGATGAGCAGTTCTTC. Translated: CASSYSRGQGWDEQFF.